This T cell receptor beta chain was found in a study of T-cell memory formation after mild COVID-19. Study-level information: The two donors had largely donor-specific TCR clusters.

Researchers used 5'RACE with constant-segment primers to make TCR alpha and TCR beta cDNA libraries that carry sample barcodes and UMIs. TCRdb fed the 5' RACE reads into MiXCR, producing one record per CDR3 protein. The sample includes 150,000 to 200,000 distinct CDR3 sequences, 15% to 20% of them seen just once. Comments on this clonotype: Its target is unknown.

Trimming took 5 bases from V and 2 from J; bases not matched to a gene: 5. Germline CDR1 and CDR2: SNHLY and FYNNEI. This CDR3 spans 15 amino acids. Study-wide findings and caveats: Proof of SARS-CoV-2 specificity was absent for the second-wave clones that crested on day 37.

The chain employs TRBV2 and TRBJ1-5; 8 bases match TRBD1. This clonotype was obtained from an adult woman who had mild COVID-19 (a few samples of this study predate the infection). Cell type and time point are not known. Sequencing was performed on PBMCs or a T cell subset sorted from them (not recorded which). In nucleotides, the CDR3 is TGTGCCAGCAGTCCAGGGGGCGCGGGCAATCAGCCCCAGCATTTT. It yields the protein CASSPGGAGNQPQHF.